The 21 T cell receptor beta chains reported below all come from one sample, sequenced in a study of cytomegalovirus exposure and HLA in healthy donors. 60 Vbeta and 13 Jbeta primers were used in PCR. Some clones are missing from TCRdb's copy, which holds only in-frame ones; the method was immunoSEQ multiplex PCR. Of 150,000 to 200,000 clones in the sample, around 80% were seen once. The specimen was PBMCs. The receptors were gathered from a male donor in good health and CMV-seronegative.

This chain connects TRBV5-5 to TRBJ2-7; 15 bases agree with TRBD2. The CDR3 runs to 17 residues. J was trimmed by 0 bases and V by 4 bases; bases with no gene match: 5. In germline, CDR1 is SGHKS, CDR2 YYEKEE (reference sequence). CDR3 bases: TGTGCCAGCAGCGAGGGACTAGCGGGGGGCCACTCCTACGAGCAGTACTTC. Its translation is CASSEGLAGGHSYEQYF.

The V gene is TRBV5-5, the J gene TRBJ1-1, with TRBD1 identical over 7 bases. The V segment lost 3 bases and the J segment 5 bases; nucleotides outside the gene matches: 7. CDR1 is SGHKS, CDR2 YYEKEE, per germline (reference sequence). This CDR3 is built from 14 residues. The CDR3 region is CASSSQGSLTEAFF. The CDR3 region has the DNA TGTGCCAGCAGCTCACAGGGGAGCCTGACTGAAGCTTTCTTT.

V gene TRBV6-5 combines with J gene TRBJ1-1, with a tentative D call TRBD1 (6 bases). Per germline, CDR1 MNHEY and CDR2 SVGAGI. Between the trimmed V and J ends, which lost 0 bases and 0 bases, there was a span of 11 bases. This CDR3 is 16 amino acids long. CDR3 sequence (DNA): TGTGCCAGCAGTTACTCGGACAGCCCGATGAACACTGAAGCTTTCTTT. It encodes CASSYSDSPMNTEAFF.

This clone has only a few counts. This chain connects TRBV12-5 to TRBJ2-7; 8 nucleotides line up with TRBD1. This CDR3 spans 13 amino acids. Germline V gene sequence: CDR1 LGHNT, CDR2 FRNRAP. The junction had 0 bases not matched to a gene; V was cut back by 1 base and J by 4 bases. DNA for the CDR3: TGTGCTAGTGGTTTGGGACAGGGGTACGAGCAGTACTTC. Protein: CASGLGQGYEQYF. Drawing the rest from reference TRBV12-5 and TRBJ2-7, the complete variable domain is DARVTQTPRHKVTEMGQEVTMRCQPILGHNTVFWYRQTMMQGLELLAYFRNRAPLDDSGMPKDRFSAEMPDATLATLKIQPSEPRDSAVYFCASGLGQGYEQYFGPGTRLTVT.

This clone is a singleton in its sample. The J gene is TRBJ2-1, the V gene TRBV7-9, with D possibly matching TRBD2 (5 bases). Germline values: CDR1 SEHNR, CDR2 FQNEAQ (reference sequence). The length of the CDR3 is 12 residues. The germline V and J ends were trimmed by 3 bases and 10 bases, with 10 bases remaining between them. Here the CDR3 DNA reads TGTGCCAGCAGCTTGTATAGCGTCGAGCAGTTCTTC. Amino acid sequence: CASSLYSVEQFF.

The rearrangement links TRBV30 to TRBJ1-4, with no clear D. CDR1 is GTSNPN, CDR2 SVGIG, per germline (reference sequence). This CDR3 has 15 residues. V dropped 0 bases and J dropped 3 bases, with 11 bases sitting between them. The CDR3 here is CAWSVGAGSNEKLFF. The CDR3 bases are TGTGCCTGGAGTGTAGGCGCAGGCTCTAATGAAAAACTGTTTTTT.

The genes are TRBV28 and TRBJ2-3, with D possibly TRBD1 on 5 matching bases. From germline, CDR1 is MDHEN and CDR2 SYDVKM. CDR3 length: 13 amino acids. Trimming pared 6 bases from V and 1 base from J, leaving 8 bases between. CDR3 amino acids: CASRDIRTDTQYF. DNA for the CDR3: TGTGCCAGCAGGGACATACGCACAGATACGCAGTATTTT. Full variable domain (rest looked up from reference TRBV28 and TRBJ2-3): DVKVTQSSRYLVKRTGEKVFLECVQDMDHENMFWYRQDPGLGLRLIYFSYDVKMKEKGDIPEGYSVSREKKERFSLILESASTNQTSMYLCASRDIRTDTQYFGPGTRLTVL.

This clone has only a few counts. The chain recombines TRBV5-4 with TRBJ2-7; 9 nucleotides align to TRBD1. CDR3 length: 15 residues. From germline, CDR1 is SGHNT and CDR2 YYREEE (reference sequence). J was trimmed by 5 bases and V by 4 bases; bases with no gene match: 10. In DNA, the CDR3 is TGTGCCAGCAGCAGAACCGGGACAGGGTTCGACGAGCAGTACTTC. It yields the protein CASSRTGTGFDEQYF.

The chain recombines TRBV11-3 with TRBJ2-3; D is possibly TRBD2 (6 bases). The CDR3 extends over 13 amino acids. V lost 5 bases, J lost 5 bases, and 11 bases lay in between. In germline, CDR1 is SGHNT, CDR2 YENEEA. The CDR3 sequence is CASSPEGGDTQYF. The CDR3 DNA sequence: TGTGCCAGCAGCCCGGAGGGAGGAGATACGCAGTATTTT.

The rearrangement links TRBV9 to TRBJ2-3, with 8 bases that match TRBD1. V shed 4 bases and J 4 bases; nucleotides not matched to a gene: 5. The CDR3 is 14 amino acids. From germline, CDR1 is SGDLS and CDR2 YYNGEE. CDR3 loop: CASSPRTGSDTQYF. The CDR3 nucleotides read TGTGCCAGCAGCCCGAGGACAGGGTCAGATACGCAGTATTTT.

In the case of this clone: Other DNA sequences in this sample translate to the same CDR3. The chain is built from TRBV7-6 and TRBJ2-1; 12 bases match TRBD2. V dropped 4 bases and J dropped 4; count of bases not matched to a gene: 2. There are 15 residues in the CDR3. Germline CDR1 SGHVS, CDR2 FNYEAQ. CDR3 in DNA: TGTGCCAGCAGCTCACTAGCGGGAGGATACAATGAGCAGTTCTTC. Its translation is CASSSLAGGYNEQFF.

The chain is built from TRBV7-9 and TRBJ2-3, with a tentative D call TRBD1 (5 bases). Germline CDR1 and CDR2: SEHNR and FQNEAQ (reference sequence). The CDR3 is made up of 16 amino acids. Trimming took off 1 base at V and 4 bases at J, with 15 bases between the two ends. This CDR3 is CASSLVQGVIADTQYF. The CDR3 DNA reads as TGTGCCAGCAGCTTAGTTCAGGGTGTTATCGCAGATACGCAGTATTTT. The variable domain in full, completed from reference TRBV7-9 and TRBJ2-3, reads DTGVSQNPRHKITKRGQNVTFRCDPISEHNRLYWYRQTLGQGPEFLTYFQNEAQLEKSRLLSDRFSAERPKGSFSTLEIQRTEQGDSAMYLCASSLVQGVIADTQYFGPGTRLTVL.

The rearrangement uses TRBV4-2 and TRBJ2-5, with TRBD1 as a possible D gene (5 bases). The CDR3 covers 17 residues. The V gene lost 2 bases and the J gene lost 7 bases, with 23 bases spanning the gap. Germline CDR1 reads LGHNA; CDR2 reads YNFKEQ. As DNA, the CDR3 is TGTGCCAGCAGCCAATCTGGCTCGGCTACATCTAGGGGGACCCAGTACTTC. Its protein product is CASSQSGSATSRGTQYF.

The sample holds a few counts of this clone. Its ends do not fully match the called genes, so a read error is possible. V and J are TRBV7-9 and TRBJ2-7, with 8 bases aligning to TRBD2. Looked up from germline, CDR1 is SEHNR and CDR2 is FQNEAQ (reference sequence). The length of the CDR3 is 16 residues. The CDR3 bases are TGTTCCAGCAGTCGACTTAGCGGGAATAATCCCTACGAGCAGTACTTC. As protein: CSSSRLSGNNPYEQYF.

The rearrangement uses TRBV23-1 and TRBJ2-2; D perhaps matches TRBD1 (5 bases). TRBV23-1 is reported as an ORF; its role is uncertain. The CDR3 consists of 19 residues. The V end lost 3 bases, the J end lost 1 base, and 21 bases lay between the germline ends. The CDR3 bases are TGCGCCAGCAGTCAGTTAATACTGGCGACAGATCGGAACACCGGGGAGCTGTTTTTT. Protein sequence: CASSQLILATDRNTGELFF.

The genes are TRBV4-3 and TRBJ2-7, with TRBD1 identical over 8 bases. CDR3 size: 16 residues. V dropped 2 bases and J dropped 2; count of bases not matched to a gene: 8. Germline CDR1 reads LGHNA; CDR2 reads YSLEER. Here the CDR3 reads CASSQSYGTGAYEQYF. The DNA of the CDR3 is TGCGCCAGCAGCCAATCTTATGGGACAGGCGCCTACGAGCAGTACTTC.

This chain connects TRBV7-2 to TRBJ1-2; 10 bases align to TRBD1. This CDR3 is built from 12 residues. V was clipped by 5 bases and J by 8 bases; unmatched bases: 2. Germline V lookup: CDR1 SGHTA, CDR2 FQGNSA. CDR3 sequence (DNA): TGTGCCAGCAGCCCGACAGGGGGCGGCTACACCTTC. Protein: CASSPTGGGYTF.

The V call is TRBV10-3, the J call TRBJ2-5, with 7 nucleotides matching TRBD2. V lost 7 bases, J lost 2 bases, and 10 bases stayed unmatched. The CDR3 totals 15 residues. Germline V gene sequence: CDR1 ENHRY, CDR2 SYGVKD. The CDR3 sequence is CAIKVGASGQETQYF. The CDR3 DNA reads as TGTGCCATCAAAGTCGGGGCTAGCGGACAAGAGACCCAGTACTTC.

The CDR3 sequence is CASTGPQETQYF. CDR3 DNA: TGTGCCAGTACAGGGCCCCAAGAGACCCAGTACTTC. The V and J genes are TRBV28 and TRBJ2-5, with D perhaps matching TRBD1 (6 bases). The CDR3 runs to 12 residues. V was pared by 9 bases and J by 1 base, with 9 bases between. Germline CDR1 and CDR2: MDHEN and SYDVKM.

V usage is TRBV7-2 and J usage is TRBJ1-1; D call uncertain. The CDR3 is 16 amino acids. V was trimmed by 0 bases and J by 0 bases, leaving 11 bases between them. Germline CDR1 and CDR2: SGHTA and FQGNSA. The CDR3: CASSLAGGRMNTEAFF. CDR3 in DNA: TGTGCCAGCAGCTTAGCCGGAGGACGGATGAACACTGAAGCTTTCTTT. The whole variable domain, filled in from reference TRBV7-2 and TRBJ1-1, reads GAGVSQSPSNKVTEKGKDVELRCDPISGHTALYWYRQSLGQGLEFLIYFQGNSAPDKSGLPSDRFSAERTGGSVSTLTIQRTQQEDSAVYLCASSLAGGRMNTEAFFGQGTRLTVV.

The chain uses TRBV30 and TRBJ1-2, with 7 bases that match TRBD1. The J segment lost 5 bases and the V segment lost 4 bases, leaving 10 bases of the junction unmatched. This CDR3 has 14 amino acids. Germline V lookup: CDR1 GTSNPN, CDR2 SVGIG (reference sequence). The CDR3 DNA reads as TGTGCCTGGACAGACAGGGCCACTACTTATGGCTACACCTTC. This encodes CAWTDRATTYGYTF. Full variable domain (outside the CDR3, taken from reference TRBV30 and TRBJ1-2): SQTIHQWPATLVQPVGSPLSLECTVEGTSNPNLYWYRQAAGRGLQLLFYSVGIGQISSEVPQNLSASRPQDRQFILSSKKLLLSDSGFYLCAWTDRATTYGYTFGSGTRLTVV.